The clone carrying this T cell receptor beta chain was seen just once. Its specificity is not known. Germline V gene lookup returns CDR1 SGHTS and CDR2 YDEGEE. CDR3 length: 15 amino acids. Trimming removed 4 bases at V and 9 bases at J, with 20 bases between. This entry is derived from a study of OX40 agonist ivuxolimab in advanced cancers. Study overall: Of the patients, three showed partial responses, one with hepatocellular carcinoma and two with cutaneous melanoma.

Findings and limits, study-wide: CD4+ and CD8+ blood T cells expanded clonally by week 6 at 0.1 to 3.0 mg/kg.

TCRdb keeps only in-frame clones here, not all; method: immunoSEQ multiplex PCR. This sample yields about 70,000 clones, of which around nine tenths are seen a single time; roughly 1% belongs to the top ten. The clonotype comes from an adult with an advanced solid tumor such as melanoma, head and neck, liver or kidney cancer. The V gene is TRBV5-8, the J gene TRBJ2-1, with a possible D match to TRBD1 (5 bases). The source was CD4+ or CD8+ T cells sorted from blood, collected in a trial of the OX40 agonist ivuxolimab. CDR3 DNA: TGTGCCAGCAGCCCCCTCCCACAGGTATCCAGTGAGCAGTTCTTC. Its protein product is CASSPLPQVSSEQFF.